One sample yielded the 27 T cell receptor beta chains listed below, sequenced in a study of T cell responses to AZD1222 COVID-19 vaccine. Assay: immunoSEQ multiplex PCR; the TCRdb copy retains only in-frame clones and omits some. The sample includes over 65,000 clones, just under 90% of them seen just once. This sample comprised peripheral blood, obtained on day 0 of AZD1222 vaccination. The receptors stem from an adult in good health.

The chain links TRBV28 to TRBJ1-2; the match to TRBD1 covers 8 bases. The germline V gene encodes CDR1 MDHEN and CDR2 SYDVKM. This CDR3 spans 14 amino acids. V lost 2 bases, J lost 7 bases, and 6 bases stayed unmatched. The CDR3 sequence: CASSLQGALGGYTF. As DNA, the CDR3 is TGTGCCAGCAGTTTACAGGGGGCGCTGGGTGGCTACACCTTC.

This CDR3 is CASSVVGTGAAFF. The DNA for the CDR3 is TGTGCCAGCAGCGTAGTTGGGACAGGGGCAGCTTTCTTT. V usage is TRBV9 and J usage is TRBJ1-1, with 10 bases identical to TRBD1. Looked up from germline, CDR1 is SGDLS and CDR2 is YYNGEE. J gave up 10 bases and V 0 bases, and 3 bases lay outside the gene matches. The CDR3 length is 13 residues.

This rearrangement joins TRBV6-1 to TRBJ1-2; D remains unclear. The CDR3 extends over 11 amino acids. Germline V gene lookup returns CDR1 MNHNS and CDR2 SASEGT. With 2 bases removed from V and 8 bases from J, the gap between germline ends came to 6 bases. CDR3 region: CASSEFLGYTF. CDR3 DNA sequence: TGTGCCAGCAGTGAATTTCTCGGCTACACCTTC.

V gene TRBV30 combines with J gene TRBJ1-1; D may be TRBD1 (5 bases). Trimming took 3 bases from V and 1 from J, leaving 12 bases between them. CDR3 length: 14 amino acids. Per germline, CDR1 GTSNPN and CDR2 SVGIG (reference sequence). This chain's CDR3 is CAWSDDSTNTEAFF. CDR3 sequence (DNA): TGTGCCTGGAGCGATGACAGTACGAACACTGAAGCTTTCTTT.

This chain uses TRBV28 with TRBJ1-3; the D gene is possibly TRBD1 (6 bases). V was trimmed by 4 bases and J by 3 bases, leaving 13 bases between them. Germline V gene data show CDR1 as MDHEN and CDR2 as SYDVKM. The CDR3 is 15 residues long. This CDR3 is CASSSSGTLGNTIYF. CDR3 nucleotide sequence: TGTGCCAGCAGTTCGTCCGGGACACTTGGAAACACCATATATTTT.

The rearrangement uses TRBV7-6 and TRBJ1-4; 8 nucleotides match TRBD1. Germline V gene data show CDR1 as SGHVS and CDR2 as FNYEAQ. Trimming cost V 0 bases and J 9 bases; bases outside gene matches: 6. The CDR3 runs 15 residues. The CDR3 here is CASSLARTGLQKLFF. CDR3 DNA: TGTGCCAGCAGCTTAGCGAGGACAGGGTTGCAAAAACTGTTTTTT.

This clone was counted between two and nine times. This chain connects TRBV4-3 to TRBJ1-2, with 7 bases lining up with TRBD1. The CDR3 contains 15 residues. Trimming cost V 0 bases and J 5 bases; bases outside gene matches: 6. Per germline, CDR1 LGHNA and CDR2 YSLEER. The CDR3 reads CASSQDRTGAYGYTF. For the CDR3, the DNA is TGCGCCAGCAGCCAAGATCGTACAGGGGCGTATGGCTACACCTTC.

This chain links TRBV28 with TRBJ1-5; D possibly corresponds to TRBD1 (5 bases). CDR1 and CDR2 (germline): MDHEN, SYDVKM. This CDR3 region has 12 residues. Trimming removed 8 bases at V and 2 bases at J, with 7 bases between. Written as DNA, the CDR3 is TGTGCCAGCCGAGGGGGCAATCAGCCCCAGCATTTT. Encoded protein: CASRGGNQPQHF.

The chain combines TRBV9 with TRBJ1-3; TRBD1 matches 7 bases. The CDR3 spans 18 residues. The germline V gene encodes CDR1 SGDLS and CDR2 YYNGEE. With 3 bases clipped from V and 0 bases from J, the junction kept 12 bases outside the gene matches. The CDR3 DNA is TGTGCCAGCAGCGGACAGGGATCATCGGGGCACTCTGGAAACACCATATATTTT. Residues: CASSGQGSSGHSGNTIYF. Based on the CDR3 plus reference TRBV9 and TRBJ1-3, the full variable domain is DSGVTQTPKHLITATGQRVTLRCSPRSGDLSVYWYQQSLDQGLQFLIQYYNGEERAKGNILERFSAQQFPDLHSELNLSSLELGDSALYFCASSGQGSSGHSGNTIYFGEGSWLTVV.

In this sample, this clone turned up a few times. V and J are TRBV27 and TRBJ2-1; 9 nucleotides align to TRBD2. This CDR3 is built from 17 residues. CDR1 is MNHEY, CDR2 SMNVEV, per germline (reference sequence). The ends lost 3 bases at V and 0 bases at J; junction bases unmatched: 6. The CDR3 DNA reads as TGTGCCAGCAGTTTCATAGCGGGGGTGATCTCCTACAATGAGCAGTTCTTC. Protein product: CASSFIAGVISYNEQFF.

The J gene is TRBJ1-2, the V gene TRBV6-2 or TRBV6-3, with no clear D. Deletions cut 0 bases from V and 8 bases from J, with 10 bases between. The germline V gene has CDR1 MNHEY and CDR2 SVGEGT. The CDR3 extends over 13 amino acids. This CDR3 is CASSYSGFGGYTF. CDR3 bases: TGTGCCAGCAGTTACTCGGGGTTCGGAGGCTACACCTTC.

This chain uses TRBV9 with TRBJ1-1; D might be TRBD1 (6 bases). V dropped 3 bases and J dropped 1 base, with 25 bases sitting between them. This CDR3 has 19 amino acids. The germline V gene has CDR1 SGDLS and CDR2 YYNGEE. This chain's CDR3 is CASSAVAVGISGQNTEAFF. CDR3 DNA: TGTGCCAGCAGCGCCGTAGCGGTTGGAATATCGGGACAGAACACTGAAGCTTTCTTT. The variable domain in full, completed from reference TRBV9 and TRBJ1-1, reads DSGVTQTPKHLITATGQRVTLRCSPRSGDLSVYWYQQSLDQGLQFLIQYYNGEERAKGNILERFSAQQFPDLHSELNLSSLELGDSALYFCASSAVAVGISGQNTEAFFGQGTRLTVV.

Written as DNA, the CDR3 is TGTGCCAGCACCAATACGGCGACCCAGTACTTC. It is translated as CASTNTATQYF. V usage is TRBV11-2 and J usage is TRBJ2-5; no definite D call. The CDR3 is 11 amino acids. Germline CDR1 and CDR2: SGHAT and FQNNGV. V was shortened by 7 bases and J by 7 bases, with 10 bases between the two germline ends.

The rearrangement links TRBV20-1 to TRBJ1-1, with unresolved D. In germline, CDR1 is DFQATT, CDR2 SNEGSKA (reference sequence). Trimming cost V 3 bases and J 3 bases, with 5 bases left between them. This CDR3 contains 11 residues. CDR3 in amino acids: CSARRDTEAFF. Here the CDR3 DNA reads TGCAGTGCTAGGAGAGACACTGAAGCTTTCTTT.

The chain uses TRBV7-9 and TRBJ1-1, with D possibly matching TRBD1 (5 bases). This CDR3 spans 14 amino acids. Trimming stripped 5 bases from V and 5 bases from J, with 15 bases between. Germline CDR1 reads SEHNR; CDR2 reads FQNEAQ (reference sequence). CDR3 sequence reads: CASSRGAVGTEAFF. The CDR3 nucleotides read TGTGCCAGCAGCCGCGGGGCGGTGGGGACTGAAGCTTTCTTT.

CDR3 sequence reads: CASSDWDSGAFF. The CDR3 region has the DNA TGTGCCAGTAGTGACTGGGACAGCGGAGCTTTCTTT. This chain joins TRBV19 and TRBJ1-1, with 7 positions matching TRBD1. The germline V gene encodes CDR1 LNHDA and CDR2 SQIVND (reference sequence). The CDR3 contains 12 residues. J was trimmed by 10 bases and V by 5 bases; bases with no gene match: 7.

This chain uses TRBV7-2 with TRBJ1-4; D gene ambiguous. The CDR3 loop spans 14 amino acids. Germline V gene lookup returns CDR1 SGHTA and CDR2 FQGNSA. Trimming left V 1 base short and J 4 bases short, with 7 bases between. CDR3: CASSLGGDNEKLFF. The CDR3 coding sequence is TGTGCCAGCAGCTTAGGGGGAGATAATGAAAAACTGTTTTTT.

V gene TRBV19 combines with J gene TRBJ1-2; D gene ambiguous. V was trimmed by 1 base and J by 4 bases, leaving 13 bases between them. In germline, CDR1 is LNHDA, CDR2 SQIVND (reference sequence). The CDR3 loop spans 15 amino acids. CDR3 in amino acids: CASSIALRQPYGYTF. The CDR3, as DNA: TGTGCCAGTAGTATAGCCCTACGGCAGCCCTATGGCTACACCTTC.

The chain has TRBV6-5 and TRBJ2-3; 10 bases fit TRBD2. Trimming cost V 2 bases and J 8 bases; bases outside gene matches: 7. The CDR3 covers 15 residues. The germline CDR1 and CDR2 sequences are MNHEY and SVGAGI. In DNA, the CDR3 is TGTGCCAGCAGTTACACCAGCGGGGGGGCCGGTACGCAGTATTTT. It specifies CASSYTSGGAGTQYF.

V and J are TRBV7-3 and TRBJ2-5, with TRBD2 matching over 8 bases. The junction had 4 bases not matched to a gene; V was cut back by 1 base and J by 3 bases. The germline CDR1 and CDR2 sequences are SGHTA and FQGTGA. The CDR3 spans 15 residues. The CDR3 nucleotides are TGTGCCAGCAGCTTAATAGGGACTAGAAAAGAGACCCAGTACTTC. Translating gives CASSLIGTRKETQYF.

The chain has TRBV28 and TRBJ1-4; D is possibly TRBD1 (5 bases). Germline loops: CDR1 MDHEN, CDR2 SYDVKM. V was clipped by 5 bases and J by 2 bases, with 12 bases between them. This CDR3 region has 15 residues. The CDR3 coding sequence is TGTGCCAGCAGTCTCCCAGGGAACACTAATGAAAAACTGTTTTTT. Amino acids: CASSLPGNTNEKLFF.

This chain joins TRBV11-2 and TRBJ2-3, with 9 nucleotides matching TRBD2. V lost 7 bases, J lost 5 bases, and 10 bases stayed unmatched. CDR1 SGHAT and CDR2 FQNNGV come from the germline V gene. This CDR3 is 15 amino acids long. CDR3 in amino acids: CASTRRRGGLDTQYF. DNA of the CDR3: TGTGCCAGCACCCGGAGGCGGGGGGGCCTAGATACGCAGTATTTT. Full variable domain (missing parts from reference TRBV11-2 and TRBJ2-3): EAGVAQSPRYKIIEKRQSVAFWCNPISGHATLYWYQQILGQGPKLLIQFQNNGVVDDSQLPKDRFSAERLKGVDSTLKIQPAKLEDSAVYLCASTRRRGGLDTQYFGPGTRLTVL.

The CDR3 nucleotides read TGTGCCAGCAGTTATACCCAGTTGAGCGAGCAGTACTTC. Encoded protein: CASSYTQLSEQYF. The chain has TRBV6-5 and TRBJ2-7; D remains ambiguous. Trimming pared 3 bases from V and 6 bases from J, leaving 12 bases between. This CDR3 comprises 13 residues. The germline gives CDR1 MNHEY, CDR2 SVGAGI.

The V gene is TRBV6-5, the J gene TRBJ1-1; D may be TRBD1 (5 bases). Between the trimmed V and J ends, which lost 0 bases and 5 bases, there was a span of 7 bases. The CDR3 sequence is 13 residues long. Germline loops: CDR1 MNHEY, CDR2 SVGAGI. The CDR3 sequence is CASSYSRGTEAFF. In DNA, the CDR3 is TGTGCCAGCAGTTACTCGCGGGGGACTGAAGCTTTCTTT.

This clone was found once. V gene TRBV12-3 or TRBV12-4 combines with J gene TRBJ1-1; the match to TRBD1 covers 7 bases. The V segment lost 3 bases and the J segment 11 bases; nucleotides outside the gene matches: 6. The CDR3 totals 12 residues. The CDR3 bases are TGTGCCAGCAGTTTTTCGACAGGGTGGGCTTTCTTT. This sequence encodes CASSFSTGWAFF.

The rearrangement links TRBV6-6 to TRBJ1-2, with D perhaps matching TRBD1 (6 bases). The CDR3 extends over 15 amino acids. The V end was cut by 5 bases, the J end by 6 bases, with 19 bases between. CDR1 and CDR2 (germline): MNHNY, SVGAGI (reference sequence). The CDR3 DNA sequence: TGTGCCAGCAGTCCAAGCGGGCTCAGGGGAAATGGCTACACCTTC. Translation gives CASSPSGLRGNGYTF.

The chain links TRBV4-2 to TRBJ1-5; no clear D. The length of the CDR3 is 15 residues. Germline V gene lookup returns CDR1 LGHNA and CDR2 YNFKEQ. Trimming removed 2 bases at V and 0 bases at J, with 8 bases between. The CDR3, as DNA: TGTGCCAGCAGCCAACCAGGAGTTAGCAATCAGCCCCAGCATTTT. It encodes CASSQPGVSNQPQHF.